Listed below are T cell receptor beta chains from one sample, sequenced in a study of blood T cell repertoires in COVID-19. Profiling relied on immunoSEQ multiplex PCR, and the TCRdb table lists in-frame clones only, not all of them. Among about 100,000 clones listed, 70% to 90% were seen once. The specimen was peripheral blood. The receptors stem from a human donor in a cohort sampled during active COVID-19. CDR3s include the opening cysteine and the closing phenylalanine or tryptophan. D genes are given only for firm matches. The size of a clone is reported for some rows only, either as once, few or many, or as a class for expanded clones.

V,D,size,length,J,DNA,CDR3
TRBV5-1,NA,NA,14,TRBJ2-3,TGCGCCAGCACCTTGGATCATAGCACAGATACGCAGTATTTT,CASTLDHSTDTQYF
TRBV18,NA,once,14,TRBJ1-5,TGTGCCAGCTCACCATACGGGGGCAATCAGCCCCAGCATTTT,CASSPYGGNQPQHF
TRBV10-2,NA,NA,14,TRBJ1-2,TGCGCCAGCAGTGGGGCAGGCAGGGGCTATGGCTACACCTTC,CASSGAGRGYGYTF
TRBV6-6,TRBD1,many,13,TRBJ2-7,TGTGCCAGCAGCAGGGGGCGCGAATACGAGCAGTACTTC,CASSRGREYEQYF
TRBV11-2,NA,NA,14,TRBJ1-1,TGTGCCAGCAGTTTGCTGACAGGGAACACTGAAGCTTTCTTT,CASSLLTGNTEAFF
TRBV5-4,NA,NA,12,TRBJ1-6,TGTGCCAGCAGCTTGGACACTTCACCCCTCCACTTT,CASSLDTSPLHF
TRBV11-3,NA,few,15,TRBJ2-2,TGTGCCAGCAAAGAGGACTACGATGGCACCGGGGAGCTGTTTTTT,CASKEDYDGTGELFF
TRBV5-1,NA,NA,13,TRBJ2-7,TGCGCCAGCAGTGAGGGGACTCAATACGAGCAGTACTTC,CASSEGTQYEQYF
TRBV7-9,TRBD2,NA,15,TRBJ2-1,TGTGCCAGCAGCTTGAGAAGCGGGAGCCGCAATGAGCAGTTCTTC,CASSLRSGSRNEQFF
TRBV5-4,NA,NA,14,TRBJ1-6,TGTGCCAGCAGCTTGGAGGCGGGTTTTTCACCCCTCCACTTT,CASSLEAGFSPLHF
TRBV3-1/TRBV3-2,NA,once,14,TRBJ2-7,TGTGCCAGCAGCCAAGACGACAGGATCTACGAGCAGTACTTC,CASSQDDRIYEQYF
TRBV2,TRBD2,NA,15,TRBJ2-1,TGTGCCAGCAGTGAGGAACTAGCGGCTGGTAATGAGCAGTTCTTC,CASSEELAAGNEQFF
TRBV28,NA,once,15,TRBJ1-4,TGTGCCAGCCTATCTCAGGGGAAAACAAATGAAAAACTGTTTTTT,CASLSQGKTNEKLFF
TRBV12-3/TRBV12-4,TRBD1,NA,13,TRBJ1-1,TGTGCCAGCAGGCGGCCAGGGGGCACTGAAGCTTTCTTT,CASRRPGGTEAFF
TRBV4-3,NA,NA,14,TRBJ2-1,TGCGCCAGCAGCCAAGGGGTCCTCGCCGGGGAGCAGTTCTTC,CASSQGVLAGEQFF
TRBV11-3,NA,NA,14,TRBJ2-3,TGTGCCAGCAGCTCAGGGGCCCCCACAGATACGCAGTATTTT,CASSSGAPTDTQYF
TRBV30,TRBD2,NA,15,TRBJ2-5,TGTGCCTGGACTAGCGGGAGGTCGTACCAAGAGACCCAGTACTTC,CAWTSGRSYQETQYF
TRBV6-4,TRBD1,NA,15,TRBJ1-1,TGTGCCAGCACCCAAACAGGGGGCGGAAACACTGAAGCTTTCTTT,CASTQTGGGNTEAFF
TRBV6-6,NA,NA,13,TRBJ1-1,TGTGCCAGCAGTTCGGGTCAGGGCCTTCGAGCTTTCTTT,CASSSGQGLRAFF
TRBV7-6,TRBD2,NA,17,TRBJ2-1,TGTGCCAGCAGCCCAGAGACTAGCGGGAGTACCTACAATGAGCAGTTCTTC,CASSPETSGSTYNEQFF
TRBV5-1,TRBD1,NA,14,TRBJ1-2,TGCGCCAGCAGCCGGGCACAGGGGGCTTTTGGCTACACCTTC,CASSRAQGAFGYTF
TRBV5-1,NA,few,14,TRBJ1-5,TGCGCCAGCAGCTTGGGACAATCGAATCAGCCCCAGCATTTT,CASSLGQSNQPQHF
TRBV29-1,NA,NA,12,TRBJ2-7,TGCAGCGTGGTGGCGACTGCCTACGAGCAGTACTTC,CSVVATAYEQYF
TRBV5-1,NA,few,16,TRBJ1-4,TGCGCCAGCAGCTCCCGGACACTGGCAACTAATGAAAAACTGTTTTTT,CASSSRTLATNEKLFF
TRBV4-1,TRBD1,few,14,TRBJ1-6,TGCGCCAGCAGCCAGGACAGGGTTTATTCACCCCTCCACTTT,CASSQDRVYSPLHF
TRBV30,NA,NA,15,TRBJ1-1,TGTGCCTGGAGTGTTACAGGGCGAGTGAACACTGAAGCTTTCTTT,CAWSVTGRVNTEAFF
TRBV11-2,NA,NA,17,TRBJ2-7,TGTGCCAGCAGCTTAGATCTGGGTAGCAGCCGCTCCTACGAGCAGTACTTC,CASSLDLGSSRSYEQYF
TRBV6-5,NA,NA,14,TRBJ1-5,TGTGCCAGTTCGGGAGGGCCAAGCAATCAGCCCCAGCATTTT,CASSGGPSNQPQHF
TRBV15,TRBD2,NA,16,TRBJ2-3,TGTGCCACCAGTGATCTTCTAGCGGGAAGCACAGATACGCAGTATTTT,CATSDLLAGSTDTQYF
TRBV7-9,TRBD1,NA,16,TRBJ2-7,TGTGCCAGCAGCTCCCCGGACAGGGAAGGTTCCTACGAGCAGTACTTC,CASSSPDREGSYEQYF
TRBV7-2,TRBD1,NA,15,TRBJ1-5,TGTGCCAGCAGCTCCGGGACAGGGGGCTATCAGCCCCAGCATTTT,CASSSGTGGYQPQHF
TRBV6-5,TRBD1,once,16,TRBJ1-6,TGTGCCAGCAGTTACAAACCGACAGGGTATAATTCACCCCTCCACTTT,CASSYKPTGYNSPLHF
TRBV28,TRBD2,NA,19,TRBJ2-6,TGTGCCAGCAGGCAGCTAGGGACTAGCGGGAGTTCTGGGGCCAACGTCCTGACTTTC,CASRQLGTSGSSGANVLTF
TRBV6-5,TRBD2,NA,16,TRBJ2-7,TGTGCCAGCAGTTACTCGACCTCAGGCGGGGGGAGCGAGCAGTACTTC,CASSYSTSGGGSEQYF
TRBV29-1,TRBD2,NA,17,TRBJ2-3,TGCAGCGTTTCCCGCCTGACTAGCGGGAGAGGGCCAGATACGCAGTATTTT,CSVSRLTSGRGPDTQYF
TRBV27,NA,NA,13,TRBJ2-7,TGTGCCAGCAGTTTAGTGGTAGGGGCCGAGCAGTACTTC,CASSLVVGAEQYF
TRBV25-1,NA,NA,10,TRBJ2-7,TGTGCCAGCGGGCACTACGAGCAGTACTTC,CASGHYEQYF